The 26 T cell receptor beta chains below were found in one sample sequenced in a study of cytomegalovirus exposure and HLA in healthy donors. Primers: 60 Vbeta forward and 13 Jbeta reverse. The data were produced by immunoSEQ multiplex PCR, yet TCRdb's version contains in-frame clones alone and is incomplete. Of roughly 120,000 clones listed, 67% are singletons. Material for sequencing was PBMCs. The receptors derive from a man between 18 and 35 years old in good health and CMV-seropositive.

The chain joins TRBV23-1 to TRBJ2-7; D possibly corresponds to TRBD1 (5 bases). TRBV23-1 is designated an ORF whose function remains uncertain. The CDR3 spans 12 residues. V was pared by 5 bases and J by 2 bases, with 7 bases between. CDR3 amino acids: CASSVQAYEQYV. The DNA for the CDR3 is TGCGCCAGCAGTGTACAGGCCTACGAGCAGTACGTC.

The V gene is TRBV27, the J gene TRBJ2-7; D is possibly TRBD1 (5 bases). CDR1 and CDR2 from the germline V gene are MNHEY and SMNVEV (reference sequence). Trimming left V 6 bases short and J 3 bases short, with 12 bases between. The CDR3 totals 13 residues. The CDR3 DNA is TGTGCCAGCAGCGCAGGGTCTGTCTACGAGCAGTACTTC. Translated: CASSAGSVYEQYF.

This clone was found a few times. The rearrangement links TRBV7-2 to TRBJ1-3, with 7 bases fitting TRBD1. V was pared by 5 bases and J by 3 bases, with 10 bases of the junction left unmatched. Germline V CDR1 and CDR2: SGHTA, FQGNSA. The CDR3 extends over 16 amino acids. CDR3 coding DNA: TGTGCCAGCAGCATAATGACAGGGAAGGGTGGAAACACCATATATTTT. Translated: CASSIMTGKGGNTIYF. The full variable domain, in which reference TRBV7-2 and TRBJ1-3 provide the parts outside the CDR3, is GAGVSQSPSNKVTEKGKDVELRCDPISGHTALYWYRQSLGQGLEFLIYFQGNSAPDKSGLPSDRFSAERTGGSVSTLTIQRTQQEDSAVYLCASSIMTGKGGNTIYFGEGSWLTVV.

This clone was recorded a few times. The chain recombines TRBV27 with TRBJ1-1; no clear D gene. This CDR3 region has 15 residues. Germline loops: CDR1 MNHEY, CDR2 SMNVEV (reference sequence). V was shortened by 3 bases and J by 0 bases, with 11 bases between the two germline ends. The CDR3 DNA is TGTGCCAGCAGTTTTTTCTCAGGATTGAACACTGAAGCTTTCTTT. As protein: CASSFFSGLNTEAFF.

The gene calls are TRBV5-4 and TRBJ2-3; tentatively, D is TRBD1 (6 bases). Looked up from germline, CDR1 is SGHNT and CDR2 is YYREEE (reference sequence). Trimming shortened V by 3 bases and J by 3 bases, and 17 bases separated the two germline ends. This CDR3 is 16 amino acids long. CDR3 loop: CASSSTPGGATDTQYF. The CDR3 nucleotides read TGTGCCAGCAGCTCAACTCCTGGGGGCGCGACAGATACGCAGTATTTT.

The chain links TRBV28 to TRBJ1-2; 9 bases fit TRBD1. Germline assignment: CDR1 MDHEN and CDR2 SYDVKM. The V gene end was trimmed by 2 bases and the J gene end by 5 bases; junction bases not matched to a gene: 6. The CDR3 runs 15 residues. The CDR3 region is CASSLGGTGSYGYTF. In DNA, the CDR3 is TGTGCCAGCAGTTTAGGTGGGACAGGGTCATATGGCTACACCTTC.

This chain links TRBV11-2 with TRBJ1-1; D remains ambiguous. Per the germline V gene, CDR1 is SGHAT and CDR2 is FQNNGV. CDR3 size: 12 residues. CDR3 sequence (DNA): TGTGTCGCACCCGGGAGGAACACTGAAGCTTTCTTT. It encodes CVAPGRNTEAFF.

V gene TRBV28 combines with J gene TRBJ1-4, with TRBD1 identical over 7 bases. V lost 6 bases, J lost 4 bases, and 11 bases stayed unmatched. Germline V gene sequence: CDR1 MDHEN, CDR2 SYDVKM. The CDR3 length is 16 residues. CDR3 region: CASRRRGLLSNEKLFF. CDR3 in DNA: TGTGCCAGCAGACGTAGGGGGCTGTTAAGTAATGAAAAACTGTTTTTT.

This clone appeared once. V gene TRBV6-9 combines with J gene TRBJ1-5; D perhaps matches TRBD1 (6 bases). The V gene's germline CDR1 is MNHGY and CDR2 SVAAGI. V lost 4 bases, J lost 0 bases, and 13 bases lay in between. The CDR3 loop spans 16 amino acids. CDR3: CASSLIGTSSNQPQHF. CDR3 nucleotides: TGTGCCAGCAGTTTAATCGGGACATCTAGCAATCAGCCCCAGCATTTT.

The chain has TRBV6-5 and TRBJ2-7, with D unresolved. Trimming left V 6 bases short and J 3 bases short, with 18 bases between. The CDR3 has 15 residues. From germline, CDR1 is MNHEY and CDR2 SVGAGI. The CDR3 nucleotides are TGTGCCAGCAGCTCCGGTCAAACTGGCAACTACGAGCAGTACGTC. Protein: CASSSGQTGNYEQYV.

The chain recombines TRBV28 with TRBJ2-5; 8 bases fit TRBD2. The CDR3 spans 18 residues. Trimming at V came to 6 bases and at J to 5 bases, leaving 20 bases not matched to a gene. Germline V CDR1 and CDR2: MDHEN, SYDVKM. The CDR3 nucleotides read TGTGCCAGCAGAGCTAGTGTCGGGACTAGTCTTTTTTGGGAGACCCAGTACTTC. Amino acid sequence: CASRASVGTSLFWETQYF.

The chain recombines TRBV7-9 with TRBJ2-7; 11 nucleotides match TRBD1. Germline CDR1 reads SEHNR; CDR2 reads FQNEAQ (reference sequence). With 0 bases clipped from V and 7 bases from J, the junction kept 5 bases outside the gene matches. The CDR3 extends over 15 amino acids. The CDR3 sequence is CASSLAQGQGEEQYF. Written as DNA, the CDR3 is TGTGCCAGCAGCTTAGCGCAGGGACAGGGGGAAGAGCAGTACTTC.

CDR3 residues: CASSLEPPGLAGTTDTQYF. CDR3 in DNA: TGTGCCAGCAGCTTAGAGCCACCGGGACTAGCGGGAACCACAGATACGCAGTATTTT. The chain recombines TRBV7-6 with TRBJ2-3; 13 bases are shared with TRBD2. The CDR3 has 19 residues. Germline values: CDR1 SGHVS, CDR2 FNYEAQ. Germline trimming cut 1 base from V and 2 bases from J; bases unmatched to any gene: 9.

The V and J genes are TRBV4-2 and TRBJ1-2, with 7 bases that match TRBD1. The J segment lost 2 bases and the V segment lost 2 bases, leaving 5 bases of the junction unmatched. Germline assignment: CDR1 LGHNA and CDR2 YNFKEQ. The CDR3 extends over 15 amino acids. The CDR3 sequence: CASSQPTGQNYGYTF. CDR3 in DNA: TGTGCCAGCAGCCAACCGACAGGGCAGAACTATGGCTACACCTTC.

The chain recombines TRBV4-1 with TRBJ1-1; D uncertain. The CDR3 loop spans 13 amino acids. From germline, CDR1 is MGHRA and CDR2 YSYEKL. V was cut by 0 bases and J by 1 base, with 3 bases left in between. The CDR3 bases are TGCGCCAGCAGCCAAGACAGGAACACTGAAGCTTTCTTT. This gives the protein CASSQDRNTEAFF.

There are a few counts of this clone. The rearrangement uses TRBV5-1 and TRBJ2-5; D perhaps matches TRBD2 (6 bases). This CDR3 spans 15 amino acids. V lost 3 bases, J lost 5 bases, and 17 bases lay in between. Germline-derived CDR1 and CDR2 are SGHRS and YFSETQ. The CDR3 nucleotides read TGCGCCAGCAGCTCGATCCGGGGGTTTAAGGAGACCCAGTACTTC. Translation gives CASSSIRGFKETQYF.

V and J are TRBV5-1 and TRBJ2-1; D unclear. CDR3 length: 18 amino acids. V gave up 4 bases and J gave up 0 bases, with 20 bases separating them. Per the germline V gene, CDR1 is SGHRS and CDR2 is YFSETQ. CDR3 amino acids: CASSPYRSGQSSYNEQFF. The CDR3 nucleotides read TGCGCCAGCAGCCCGTACAGAAGTGGCCAAAGCTCCTACAATGAGCAGTTCTTC.

This clone has just one count. The chain uses TRBV6-1 and TRBJ2-1; TRBD2 agrees at 9 bases. Germline V gene sequence: CDR1 MNHNS, CDR2 SASEGT. The CDR3 totals 16 residues. J was trimmed by 8 bases and V by 0 bases; bases with no gene match: 8. The CDR3 sequence is CASSEAGLATWDEQFF. As DNA, the CDR3 is TGTGCCAGCAGTGAAGCGGGACTAGCCACGTGGGATGAGCAGTTCTTC.

The V call is TRBV5-4, the J call TRBJ2-1; D may be TRBD2 (5 bases). CDR3 length: 15 amino acids. The V gene lost 0 bases and the J gene lost 1 base, with 8 bases spanning the gap. The germline CDR1 and CDR2 sequences are SGHNT and YYREEE (reference sequence). This CDR3 reads CASSLGGPSYNEQFF. The CDR3 DNA is TGTGCCAGCAGCTTGGGAGGGCCGTCCTACAATGAGCAGTTCTTC.

Points on this clone: The sample has other DNA sequences that encode this CDR3 too. The V call is TRBV5-1, the J call TRBJ2-7; a weak D match, TRBD2 (6 bases). The germline gives CDR1 SGHRS, CDR2 YFSETQ. The V and J ends lost 5 bases and 3 bases respectively, with 12 bases between them. The CDR3 spans 13 residues. The CDR3 sequence is CASSREVGYEQYF. The CDR3 bases are TGCGCCAGCAGTAGGGAGGTTGGCTACGAGCAGTACTTC.

A few counts support this clone. The chain couples TRBV28 to TRBJ2-1, with 7 positions matching TRBD2. The CDR3 runs 15 residues. After removal of 2 bases from V and 10 bases from J, the junction contained 11 bases not matched to a gene. The germline CDR1 and CDR2 sequences are MDHEN and SYDVKM. The CDR3 region has the DNA TGTGCCAGCAGTTTACCTGCGACTTATAGCGGGGAGCAGTTCTTC. Its translation is CASSLPATYSGEQFF.

This chain uses TRBV10-1 with TRBJ1-2; no clear D gene. Germline V gives CDR1 WNHNN, CDR2 SYGVQD (reference sequence). The CDR3 length is 13 residues. The germline V and J ends were trimmed by 8 bases and 2 bases, with 12 bases remaining between them. CDR3 nucleotides: TGCGCCAGCGCCGTCAGCGGGAACTATGGCTACACCTTC. Protein: CASAVSGNYGYTF.

This clone was counted only a few times. The chain combines TRBV5-1 with TRBJ2-1; TRBD2 agrees at 9 bases. The germline CDR1 and CDR2 sequences are SGHRS and YFSETQ. Trimming took 3 bases from V and 10 from J; bases not matched to a gene: 11. The CDR3 has 15 residues. CDR3 DNA: TGCGCCAGCAGCTCTCTAGCGGGGACCTCAAAAGAGCAGTTCTTC. Translated, it gives CASSSLAGTSKEQFF.

This clone appeared once. At one of its ends the junction is not consistent with the germline gene, which may arise from a read error. This sample includes further DNA sequences coding for the same CDR3. The chain carries TRBV5-1 and TRBJ2-6; tentative D call: TRBD2 (5 bases). This CDR3 is built from 15 residues. Germline V lookup: CDR1 SGHRS, CDR2 YFSETQ. The DNA for the CDR3 is TGCGCCAGCAGCTTGGCTAGCTCTGGAGCCAACGTCCTGACTTTC. It specifies CASSLASSGANVLTF.

The CDR3 coding sequence is TGTGCCAGCAGCCGACTCGGTAGCGGGGTCTACAATGAGCAGTTCTTC. Amino acids: CASSRLGSGVYNEQFF. The rearrangement joins TRBV11-2 to TRBJ2-1, with 8 bases identical to TRBD2. Unmatched junction bases numbered 9, after V lost 5 bases and J lost 3 bases. Germline assignment: CDR1 SGHAT and CDR2 FQNNGV. CDR3 length equals 16 residues.

This clone has only a few counts. The chain combines TRBV18 with TRBJ1-4, with 7 bases lining up with TRBD1. J was trimmed by 14 bases and V by 3 bases; bases with no gene match: 6. The CDR3 has 12 residues. Germline V gives CDR1 KGHSH, CDR2 LQKENI. CDR3 nucleotide sequence: TGTGCCAGCTCACCGGATCTGACAGGGCTGTTTTTT. Its translation: CASSPDLTGLFF.